This T cell receptor (beta chain) was recorded in a study of shared clonotypes between healthy human individuals. At the level of the study: Aged between 18 and 49, the donors were a couple of women and a few men. The study, taken as a whole, reports: There were few donors, and this limited the genetic and exposure-history diversity represented. Lower generation probabilities were found for non-shared clonotypes than for those shared by all four donors.

The naive CD8 population came from CD45RO-negative cells selected for CCR7, without terminally differentiated effector memory CD45RA+ cells. In regard to this clone: Its antigen is not identified. The sample holds other DNA sequences that translate to the same CDR3.

In the study's own analysis: Filtering differed for immunoSEQ, which gave only junction sequences without quality scores. Libraries were prepared by immunoSEQ multiplex PCR; TCRdb keeps only in-frame clonotypes and omits some of them. V and J calls and clone size are copied from that table; D and trimming were computed from the DNA. The sample contains around 580,000 clones, 95% to 98% of which appear only once. The receptor was isolated from a man aged 25-45 years in good health. Sequenced: naive CD8+ T cells sorted from blood.

The CDR3 sequence: CASSLYNEQFF. CDR3 DNA sequence: TGTGCCAGCAGTCTTTACAATGAGCAGTTCTTC. The genes are TRBV27 and TRBJ2-1, with D unclear. Germline V lookup: CDR1 MNHEY, CDR2 SMNVEV (reference sequence). The CDR3 runs 11 residues. With 5 bases removed from V and 4 bases from J, the gap between germline ends came to 3 bases.